This T cell receptor beta chain was identified in a study of T cell repertoires in cytomegalovirus infection. The overall study: Both recently identified HLA-C-restricted and well-studied HLA-B-restricted CMV epitopes were used in the study. Matching HLA type, along with CMV infection, was indicated by public TCR beta signatures. Whole-study findings and limits: Adding up the frequency of public TCR beta families identified people who carried CMV plus the relevant HLA. Across the ex vivo response, the dominant clonotypes were HLA-C-restricted CMV-specific TCR beta clonotypes.

In TCRdb, the reads were re-called with MiXCR into one record per CDR3 protein. This sample has about 570,000 distinct CDR3 sequences; 35% to 50% occur once, and the top ten carry roughly 50%. V was clipped by 4 bases and J by 0 bases; unmatched bases: 4. Germline V lookup: CDR1 SGHVS, CDR2 FQNEAQ. The CDR3 totals 15 residues. In its sample, this clonotype was seen a few times. No antigen is known for it. The chain carries TRBV7-8 and TRBJ2-3; TRBD1 matches at 7 bases. This specimen was cultured PBMCs, taken from culture after CMV antigen stimulation. The clonotype originates from a human donor in good health (CMV status not recorded). Some clones in this sample may be carry-over from other donors' samples. The DNA of the CDR3 is TGTGCCAGCAGCTCACCGGGACAGAGCACAGATACGCAGTATTTT. Protein: CASSSPGQSTDTQYF. Supplemented by reference TRBV7-8 and TRBJ2-3, the full variable domain reads GAGVSQSPRYKVAKRGQDVALRCDPISGHVSLFWYQQALGQGPEFLTYFQNEAQLDKSGLPSDRFFAERPEGSVSTLKIQRTQQEDSAVYLCASSSPGQSTDTQYFGPGTRLTVL.